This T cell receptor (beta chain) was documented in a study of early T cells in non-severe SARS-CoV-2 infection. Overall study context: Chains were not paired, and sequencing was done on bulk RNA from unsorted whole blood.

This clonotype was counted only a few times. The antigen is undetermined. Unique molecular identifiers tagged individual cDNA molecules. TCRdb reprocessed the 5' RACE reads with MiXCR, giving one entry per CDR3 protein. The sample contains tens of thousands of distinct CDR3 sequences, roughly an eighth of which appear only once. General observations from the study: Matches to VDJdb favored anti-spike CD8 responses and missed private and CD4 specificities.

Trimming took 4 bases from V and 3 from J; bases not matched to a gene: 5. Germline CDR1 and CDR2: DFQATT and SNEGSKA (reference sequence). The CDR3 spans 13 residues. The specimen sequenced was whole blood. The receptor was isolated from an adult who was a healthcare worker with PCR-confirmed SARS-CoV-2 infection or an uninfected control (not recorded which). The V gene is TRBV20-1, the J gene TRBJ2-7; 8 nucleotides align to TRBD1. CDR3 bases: TGCAGTGCTAATCCAGGGGGCAGCTACGAGCAGTACTTC. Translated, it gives CSANPGGSYEQYF.